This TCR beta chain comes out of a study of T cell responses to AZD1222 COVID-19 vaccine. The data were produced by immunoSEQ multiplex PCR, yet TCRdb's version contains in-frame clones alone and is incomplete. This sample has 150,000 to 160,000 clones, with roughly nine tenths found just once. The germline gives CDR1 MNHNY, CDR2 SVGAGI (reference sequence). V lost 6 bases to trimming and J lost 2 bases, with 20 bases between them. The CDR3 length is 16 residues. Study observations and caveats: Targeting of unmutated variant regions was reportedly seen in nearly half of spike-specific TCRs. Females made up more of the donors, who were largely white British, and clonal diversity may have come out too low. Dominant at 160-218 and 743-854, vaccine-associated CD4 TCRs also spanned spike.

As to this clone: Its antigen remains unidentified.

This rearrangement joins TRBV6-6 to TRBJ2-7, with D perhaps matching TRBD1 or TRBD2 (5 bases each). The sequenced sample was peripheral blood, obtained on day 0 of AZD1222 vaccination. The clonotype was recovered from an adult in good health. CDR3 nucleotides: TGTGCCAGCAGCCGCACCTCGGGGACCGGAGCCTACGAGCAGTACTTC. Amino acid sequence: CASSRTSGTGAYEQYF.